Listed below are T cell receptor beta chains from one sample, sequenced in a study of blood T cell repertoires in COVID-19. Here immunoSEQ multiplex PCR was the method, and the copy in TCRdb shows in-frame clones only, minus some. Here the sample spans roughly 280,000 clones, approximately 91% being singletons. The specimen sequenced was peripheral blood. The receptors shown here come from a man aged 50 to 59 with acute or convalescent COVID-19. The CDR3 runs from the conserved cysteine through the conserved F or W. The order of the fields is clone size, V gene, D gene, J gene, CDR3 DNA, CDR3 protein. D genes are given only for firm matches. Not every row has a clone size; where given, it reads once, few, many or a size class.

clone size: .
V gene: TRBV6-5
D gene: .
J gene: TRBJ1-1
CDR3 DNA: TGTGCCAGCTCCACTCAGGGTGGAGCTTTCTTT
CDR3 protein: CASSTQGGAFF

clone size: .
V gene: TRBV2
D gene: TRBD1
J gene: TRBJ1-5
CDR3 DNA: TGTGCCAGCAATGACAGGGGGCCTTCCCAGCCCCAGCATTTT
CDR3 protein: CASNDRGPSQPQHF

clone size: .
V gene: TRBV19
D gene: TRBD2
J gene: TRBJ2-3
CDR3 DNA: TGTGCCAGTAGTAGGTCCCCAGCGGGGGTAACCACAGATACGCAGTATTTT
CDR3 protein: CASSRSPAGVTTDTQYF

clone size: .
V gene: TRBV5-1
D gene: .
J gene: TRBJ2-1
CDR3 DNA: TGCGCCAGCAGCTTGAGGGGAATCTACAATGAGCAGTTCTTC
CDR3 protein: CASSLRGIYNEQFF

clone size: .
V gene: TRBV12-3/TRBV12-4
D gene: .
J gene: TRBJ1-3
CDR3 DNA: TGTGCCAGCAGTTTCGCTGGAAACACCATATATTTT
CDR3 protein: CASSFAGNTIYF

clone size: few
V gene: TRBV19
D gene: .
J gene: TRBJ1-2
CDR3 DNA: TGTGCCTCGAACCAACAGGGAGTGGGTGGCTACACCTTC
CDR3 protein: CASNQQGVGGYTF

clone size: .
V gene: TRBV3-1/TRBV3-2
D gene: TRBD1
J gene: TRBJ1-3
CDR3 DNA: TGTGCCAGCAGCCAACGACAGGGGTCTGGAAACACCATATATTTT
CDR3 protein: CASSQRQGSGNTIYF

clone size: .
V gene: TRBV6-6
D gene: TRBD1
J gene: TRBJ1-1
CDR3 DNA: TGTGCCAGCAGTACCCTTCGAGGGACAGGGTACACTGAAGCTTTCTTT
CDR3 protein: CASSTLRGTGYTEAFF

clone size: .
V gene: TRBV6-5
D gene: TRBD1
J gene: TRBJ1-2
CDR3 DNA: TGTGCCAGCAGTTACATCTCCCTCCCAGGGGGCGAAGGCTACACCTTC
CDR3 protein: CASSYISLPGGEGYTF

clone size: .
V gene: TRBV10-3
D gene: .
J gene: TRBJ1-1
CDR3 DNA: TGTGCCATCAGTGAGTCGCGGACTGAAGCTTTCTTT
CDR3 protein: CAISESRTEAFF

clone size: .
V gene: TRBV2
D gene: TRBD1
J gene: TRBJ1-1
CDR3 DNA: TGTGCCAGCAGTGAATTTGAGGGGGCGGCTGAAGCTTTCTTT
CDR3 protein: CASSEFEGAAEAFF

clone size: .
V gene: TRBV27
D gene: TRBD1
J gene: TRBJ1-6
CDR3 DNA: TGTGCCAGCAGCCCGCGGCCCAGGGGGAATTCACCCCTCCACTTT
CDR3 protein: CASSPRPRGNSPLHF

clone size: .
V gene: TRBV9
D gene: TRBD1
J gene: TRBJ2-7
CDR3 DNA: TGTGCCAGCAGCGCTAGTCCGGGACAGGGGTTAGCCTACGAGCAGTACTTC
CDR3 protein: CASSASPGQGLAYEQYF

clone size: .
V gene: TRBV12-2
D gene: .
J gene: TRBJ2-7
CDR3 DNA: TGTGCAAGTCGCTTATTATGGTGCGGGGGGCCCTACGAGCAGTACTTC
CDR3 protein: CASRLLWCGGPYEQYF

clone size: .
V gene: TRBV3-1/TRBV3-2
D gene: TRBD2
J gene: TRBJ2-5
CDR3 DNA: TGTGCCAGCAGCCAATCTGGCGGGGGGGCCCAGTACTTC
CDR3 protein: CASSQSGGGAQYF

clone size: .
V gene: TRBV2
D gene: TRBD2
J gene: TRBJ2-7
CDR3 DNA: TGTGCCAGCACGCAACTAGCGGGAATCATTTTC
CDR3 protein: CASTQLAGIIF

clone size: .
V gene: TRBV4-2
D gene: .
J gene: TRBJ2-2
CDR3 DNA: TGTGCCAGCAGCCCCGAACAGTTCGGGACTTCAAACACCGGGGAGCTGTTTTTT
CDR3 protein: CASSPEQFGTSNTGELFF

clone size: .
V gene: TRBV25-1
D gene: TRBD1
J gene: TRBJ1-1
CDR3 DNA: TGTGCCAGCAGGGACTGGACAGGGGGAGTGAACACTGAAGCTTTCTTT
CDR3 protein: CASRDWTGGVNTEAFF

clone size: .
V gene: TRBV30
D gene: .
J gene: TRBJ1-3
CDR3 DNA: TGTGCCTGGAGTCGCGGGGGGAGTTGGGCTGGAAACACCATATATTTT
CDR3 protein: CAWSRGGSWAGNTIYF

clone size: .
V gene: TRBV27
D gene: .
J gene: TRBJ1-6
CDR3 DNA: TGTGCCAGCAGTTTACAGGTCAATTCACCCCTCCACTTT
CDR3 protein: CASSLQVNSPLHF

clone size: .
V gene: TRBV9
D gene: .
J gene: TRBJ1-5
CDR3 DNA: TGTGCCAGCAGCGTAGGACAGGACCTTAGCAATCAGCCCCAGCATTTT
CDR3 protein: CASSVGQDLSNQPQHF

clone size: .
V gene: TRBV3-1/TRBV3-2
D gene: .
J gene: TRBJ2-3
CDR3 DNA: TGTGCCAGCAGCCGAACCTTAGCGGATACGCAGTATTTT
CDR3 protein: CASSRTLADTQYF

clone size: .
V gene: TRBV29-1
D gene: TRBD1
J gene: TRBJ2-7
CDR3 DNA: TGCAGCGTAGCAGGACAGGGGAGGGTATCCTACGAGCAGTACTTC
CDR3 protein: CSVAGQGRVSYEQYF

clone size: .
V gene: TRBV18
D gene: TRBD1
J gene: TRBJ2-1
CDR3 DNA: TGTGCCAGCTCACCAATGCAGGGGGCAGGCAATGAGCAGTTCTTC
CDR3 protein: CASSPMQGAGNEQFF

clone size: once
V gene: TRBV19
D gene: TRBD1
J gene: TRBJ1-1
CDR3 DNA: TGTGCCAGTACAAGTTGGGCCAGGGGGAATACACACACTGAAGCTTTCTTT
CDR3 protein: CASTSWARGNTHTEAFF

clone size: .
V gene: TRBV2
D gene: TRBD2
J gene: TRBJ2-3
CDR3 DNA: TGTGCCAGCAAAATGACTAGCGGGTCCCCAGATACGCAGTATTTT
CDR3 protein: CASKMTSGSPDTQYF

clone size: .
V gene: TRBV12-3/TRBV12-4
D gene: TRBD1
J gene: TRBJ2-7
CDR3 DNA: TGTGCCAGCAGGGGGACAGGGACCTACGAGCAGTACTTC
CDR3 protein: CASRGTGTYEQYF

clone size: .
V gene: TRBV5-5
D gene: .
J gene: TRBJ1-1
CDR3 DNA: TGTGCCAGCAGCCTTTACAGCGAAGCTTTCTTT
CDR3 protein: CASSLYSEAFF

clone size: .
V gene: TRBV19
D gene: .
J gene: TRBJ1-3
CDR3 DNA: TGTGCCAGTAAAGTCACGGGGACTGCCAGTTCTGGAAACACCATATATTTT
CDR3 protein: CASKVTGTASSGNTIYF

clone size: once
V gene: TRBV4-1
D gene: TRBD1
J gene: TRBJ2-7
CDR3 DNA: TGCGCCAGCAGCCAAGACCCACAGGGGCGCGAGCAGTACTTC
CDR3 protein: CASSQDPQGREQYF

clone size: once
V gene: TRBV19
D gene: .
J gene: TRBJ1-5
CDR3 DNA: TGTGCCAGTACCCTTACCCAGACGAGGGTAGATCAGCCCCAGCATTTT
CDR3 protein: CASTLTQTRVDQPQHF

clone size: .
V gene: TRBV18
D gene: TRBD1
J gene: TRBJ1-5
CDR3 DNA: TGTGCCAGCTCAAAAGGACAGGGTAATCAGCCCCAGCATTTT
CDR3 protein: CASSKGQGNQPQHF

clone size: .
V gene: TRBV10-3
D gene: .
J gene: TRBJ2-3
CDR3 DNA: TGTGCCATCAGTGAGTCGGGCCCAGGTCTAGATACGCAGTATTTT
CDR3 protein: CAISESGPGLDTQYF

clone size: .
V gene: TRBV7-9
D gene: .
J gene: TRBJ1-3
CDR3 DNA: TGTGCCAGCAGCTTAGCGGGGCACCTATCTGGAAACACCATATATTTT
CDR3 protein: CASSLAGHLSGNTIYF

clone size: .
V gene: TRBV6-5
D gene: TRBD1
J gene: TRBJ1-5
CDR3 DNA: TGTGCCAGCAGCCCCCGACAGGGCCAGCCCCAGCATTTT
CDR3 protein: CASSPRQGQPQHF

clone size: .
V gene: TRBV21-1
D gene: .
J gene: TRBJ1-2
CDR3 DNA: TGTGCCAGTAGGGACAGGGCAAGGCGCGGCTACACCTTC
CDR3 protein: CASRDRARRGYTF

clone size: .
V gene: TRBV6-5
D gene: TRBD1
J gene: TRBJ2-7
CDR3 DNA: TGTGCCAGCAGTTCCCGGGACAGGGGGGTTTACGAGCAGTACTTC
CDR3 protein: CASSSRDRGVYEQYF

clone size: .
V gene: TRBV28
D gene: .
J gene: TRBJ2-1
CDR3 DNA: TGTGCCAGCAGTTCCCTGGGCCGGGGCTCCTACAATGAGCAGTTCTTC
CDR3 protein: CASSSLGRGSYNEQFF

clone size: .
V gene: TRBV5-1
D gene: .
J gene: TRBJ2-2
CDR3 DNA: TGCGCCAGCAGCTTTACAAGCACCGGGGAGCTGTTTTTT
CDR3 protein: CASSFTSTGELFF

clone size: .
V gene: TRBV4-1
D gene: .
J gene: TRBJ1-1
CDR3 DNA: TGCGCCAGCAGCCCTTTCGCGGGGGGGTTGAACACTGAAGCTTTCTTT
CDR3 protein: CASSPFAGGLNTEAFF